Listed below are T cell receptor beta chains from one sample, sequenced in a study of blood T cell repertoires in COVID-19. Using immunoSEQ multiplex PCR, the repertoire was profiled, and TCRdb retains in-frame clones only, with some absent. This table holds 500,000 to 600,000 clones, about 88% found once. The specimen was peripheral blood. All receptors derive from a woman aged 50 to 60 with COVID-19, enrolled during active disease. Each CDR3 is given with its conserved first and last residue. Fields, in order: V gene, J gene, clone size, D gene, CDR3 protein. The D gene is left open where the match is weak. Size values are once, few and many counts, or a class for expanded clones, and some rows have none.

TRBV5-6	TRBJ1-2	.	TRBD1	CASSLQDRVGGYTF
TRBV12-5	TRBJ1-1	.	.	CASGIGGGLNTEAFF
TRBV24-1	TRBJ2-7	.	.	CATSQGGGREQYF
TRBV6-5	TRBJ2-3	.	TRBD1	CASSSPGQGKSDTQYF
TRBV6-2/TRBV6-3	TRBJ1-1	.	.	CASSSSRWNTEAFF
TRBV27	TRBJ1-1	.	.	CASRSTEAGKQEAFF
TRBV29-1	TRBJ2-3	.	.	CSVRGLLTPTDTQYF
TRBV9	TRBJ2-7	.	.	CASSADTYEQYF
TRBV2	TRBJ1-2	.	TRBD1	CASSQDRGHFGYTF
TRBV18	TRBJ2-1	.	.	CASSLQDHQQFF
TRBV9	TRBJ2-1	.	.	CASSVAPPYNEQFF
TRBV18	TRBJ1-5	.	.	CASSPESNQPQHF
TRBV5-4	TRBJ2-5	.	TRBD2	CASSLVSGGQETQYF
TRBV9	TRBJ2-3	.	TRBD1	CASSFGTGELTDTQYF
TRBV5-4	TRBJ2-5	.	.	CASSLGLGGAETQYF
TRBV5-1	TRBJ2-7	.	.	CASSMRPRAGEQYF
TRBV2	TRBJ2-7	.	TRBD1	CASSGTTGFEGDRRLEQYF
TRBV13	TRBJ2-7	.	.	CASSLPGDEQYF
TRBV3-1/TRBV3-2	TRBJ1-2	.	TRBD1	CASSQEGGTGYGYTF
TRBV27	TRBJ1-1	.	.	CASKSWGGRDGEAFF
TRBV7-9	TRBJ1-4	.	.	CASSSASGGADEKLFF
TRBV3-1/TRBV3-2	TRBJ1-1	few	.	CASSQDGAPDTEAFF
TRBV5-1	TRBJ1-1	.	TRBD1	CASSLSGTGNTEAFF
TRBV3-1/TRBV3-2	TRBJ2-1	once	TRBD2	CASSQAKASGGREQFF
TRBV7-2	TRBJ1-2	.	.	CASSPGGGGTYYGYTF
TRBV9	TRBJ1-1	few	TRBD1	CASSRDRGGFTEAFF
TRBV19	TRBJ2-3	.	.	CASSTQGRDTQYF
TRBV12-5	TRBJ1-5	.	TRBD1	CASGDNRGSNQPQHF
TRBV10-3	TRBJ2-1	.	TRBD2	CAISGLAGGLANEQFF
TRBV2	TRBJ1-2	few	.	CASSVRGYGYTF
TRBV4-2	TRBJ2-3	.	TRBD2	CASSLSGGFTDTQYF
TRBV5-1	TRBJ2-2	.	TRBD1	CASSLSAGGAWDTGELFF
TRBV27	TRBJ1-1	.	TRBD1	CASSRQGHDTEAFF
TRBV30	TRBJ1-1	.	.	CAWSVPSGAGTEAFF
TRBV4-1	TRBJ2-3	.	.	CASSQLRGAGTDTQYF
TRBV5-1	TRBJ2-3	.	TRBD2	CASSRTSGGAADTQYF
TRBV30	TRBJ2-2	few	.	CAWSPGTGELFF
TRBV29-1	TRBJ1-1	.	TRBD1	CSVMGQGSEAFF
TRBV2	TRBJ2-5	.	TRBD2	CASSRTREETQYF
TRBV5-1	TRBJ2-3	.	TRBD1	CASSPGTVVRGTDTQYF
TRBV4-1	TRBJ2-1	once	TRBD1	CASSPGQGRGNEQFF
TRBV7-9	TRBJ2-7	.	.	CASSFGQTYEQYF
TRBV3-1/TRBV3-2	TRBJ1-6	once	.	CASRGRGGGSPLHF
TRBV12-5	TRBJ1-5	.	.	CASGLVGLNQPQHF
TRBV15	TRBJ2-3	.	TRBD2	CATSRTRLAGGVTDTQYF
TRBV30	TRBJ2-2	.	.	CAWSWRGNGELFF
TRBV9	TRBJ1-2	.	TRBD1	CASSGGGQGAGGYTF
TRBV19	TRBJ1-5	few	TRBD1	CASMKDRLKNQPQHF
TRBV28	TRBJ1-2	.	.	CASSLVNYGYTF
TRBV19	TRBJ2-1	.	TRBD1	CASMGIGTGSNEQFF
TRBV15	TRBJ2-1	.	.	CATSRDLAVGGANEQFF
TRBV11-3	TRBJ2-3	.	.	CASSPSAGASTDTQYF
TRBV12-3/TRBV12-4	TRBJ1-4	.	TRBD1	CASSLPGGKLFF
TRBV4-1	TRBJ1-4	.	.	CASSQLTGKREKLFF
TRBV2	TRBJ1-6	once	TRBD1	CASSERQGASSPLHF